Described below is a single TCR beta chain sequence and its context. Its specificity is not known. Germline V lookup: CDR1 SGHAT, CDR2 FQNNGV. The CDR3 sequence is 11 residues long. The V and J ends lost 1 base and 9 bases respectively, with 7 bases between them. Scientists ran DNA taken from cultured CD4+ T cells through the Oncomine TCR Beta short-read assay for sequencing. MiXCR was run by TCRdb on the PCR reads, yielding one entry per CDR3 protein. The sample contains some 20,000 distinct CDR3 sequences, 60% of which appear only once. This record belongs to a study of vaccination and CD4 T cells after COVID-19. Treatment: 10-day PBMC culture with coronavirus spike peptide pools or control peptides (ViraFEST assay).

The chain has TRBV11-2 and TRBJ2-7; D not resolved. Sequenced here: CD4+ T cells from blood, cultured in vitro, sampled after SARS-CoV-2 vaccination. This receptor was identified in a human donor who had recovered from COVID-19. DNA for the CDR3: TGTGCCAGCAGCTTAGTAGGTACGCAGTACTTC. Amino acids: CASSLVGTQYF.